The rows below give T cell receptor beta chains drawn from one sample of a study of blood T cell repertoires in COVID-19. Generated by immunoSEQ multiplex PCR, the TCRdb table keeps only in-frame clones and is missing some. The profile shows around 320,000 clones, around 85% of them singletons. Sequences were obtained from peripheral blood. The receptors come from a human donor in a cohort sampled during active COVID-19. The CDR3 runs from the conserved cysteine through the conserved F or W. D genes are given only for firm matches. Some rows mark clone size as missing; the rest say once, few, many or name a class of expanded clone.

d_call	clone_size	j_call	v_call	cdr3_nt	cdr3_aa
TRBD1	once	TRBJ2-1	TRBV25-1	TGTGCCAGCAGCACCGGGACAGGGGGCCTAGGTGAGCAGTTCTTC	CASSTGTGGLGEQFF
.	.	TRBJ1-4	TRBV18	TGTGCCAGCTCCATGCTCCAGGGTTCTAATGAAAAACTGTTTTTT	CASSMLQGSNEKLFF
.	.	TRBJ1-6	TRBV24-1	TGTGCCACCAGTGACTCGAGCGCAGGGGCTAATTCACCCCTCCACTTT	CATSDSSAGANSPLHF
.	.	TRBJ1-1	TRBV7-9	TGTGCCAGCAGCGATTCGGGACATATGAACACTGAAGCTTTCTTT	CASSDSGHMNTEAFF
.	few	TRBJ1-2	TRBV7-9	TGTGCCAGCGACAGGTTTACCTATGGCTACACCTTC	CASDRFTYGYTF
.	once	TRBJ1-6	TRBV19	TGTGCCAGTAGTATTGGCAGGGGTGGCTCCTATAATTCACCCCTCCACTTT	CASSIGRGGSYNSPLHF
.	.	TRBJ1-2	TRBV27	TGTGCCAGCATTGGTCCCAGGGTCGGCTACACCTTC	CASIGPRVGYTF
.	once	TRBJ2-7	TRBV5-6	TGTGCCAGCAGCTTGGAGCAGGGTCACGAGCAGTACTTC	CASSLEQGHEQYF
TRBD1	few	TRBJ2-7	TRBV7-9	TGTGCCAGCAGCTACACCGGGACAGGCCCGGAGCAGTACTTC	CASSYTGTGPEQYF
TRBD1	few	TRBJ1-1	TRBV19	TGTGCCAGTAGTACCCTCTCGACAGGGCCAACTGAAGCTTTCTTT	CASSTLSTGPTEAFF
TRBD1	.	TRBJ1-2	TRBV19	TGTGCCAGTAGTAGGGGACAGTCTGTCGGAGGCTACACCTTC	CASSRGQSVGGYTF
.	.	TRBJ1-6	TRBV9	TGTGCCAGCAGCGGGGCTTCTTTGGACTATTCACCCCTCCACTTT	CASSGASLDYSPLHF
TRBD1	.	TRBJ1-4	TRBV5-1	TGCGCCAGCAGCCAGGGGGACAGGGTTGAAAAACTGTTTTTT	CASSQGDRVEKLFF
.	.	TRBJ2-7	TRBV10-3	TGTGCCATCAGTCCAATGGGGGGACACGAGCAGTACTTC	CAISPMGGHEQYF
.	once	TRBJ1-3	TRBV12-3/TRBV12-4	TGTGCCAGCAGTTTTAGGGGCCGAAACACCATATATTTT	CASSFRGRNTIYF
.	once	TRBJ1-4	TRBV4-2	TGTGCCAGCAGCCAAGCTCCCCTCCTCAATGAAAAACTGTTTTTT	CASSQAPLLNEKLFF
TRBD2	few	TRBJ2-1	TRBV5-1	TGCGCCAGCAGTCTAAGGGGCGGGGGCTCCTACAATGAGCAGTTCTTC	CASSLRGGGSYNEQFF
.	once	TRBJ2-5	TRBV3-1/TRBV3-2	TGTGCCAGCAGCACCCGACTGGAGGAGACCCAGTACTTC	CASSTRLEETQYF
TRBD1	.	TRBJ2-7	TRBV20-1	TGCAGTGCTAGTGACCAGGGGGCTTCTTGGAAGGAGCAGTACTTC	CSASDQGASWKEQYF
.	once	TRBJ1-2	TRBV11-1	TGTGCCAGCAGCTTAGGGGTCAGGTATGGCTACACCTTC	CASSLGVRYGYTF
TRBD1	.	TRBJ2-7	TRBV10-1	TGCGCCAGCAGTGATCCTGAAGGGACAGGGGAACACGAGCAGTACTTC	CASSDPEGTGEHEQYF
TRBD1	once	TRBJ1-4	TRBV19	TGTGCCACTTTAGGGGGCGACGATGAAAAACTGTTTTTT	CATLGGDDEKLFF
TRBD1	.	TRBJ1-6	TRBV5-6	TGTGCCAGTAACGACAGGGGAAGGTCACCCCTCCACTTT	CASNDRGRSPLHF
TRBD1	.	TRBJ2-7	TRBV5-1	TGCGCCAGCAGCTTGGGGACAGGGATCTACGAGCAGTACTTC	CASSLGTGIYEQYF
.	.	TRBJ1-3	TRBV10-3	TGTGCCATCACCCAGGAATCTGGAAACACCATATATTTT	CAITQESGNTIYF
.	.	TRBJ2-1	TRBV5-1	TGCGCCAGCAGGTCAGCAGGCAATGAGCAGTTCTTC	CASRSAGNEQFF
.	.	TRBJ2-3	TRBV5-1	TGCGCCAGCGCGGGCCTCGTCCCCGATACGCAGTATTTT	CASAGLVPDTQYF
TRBD1	.	TRBJ2-5	TRBV7-9	TGTGCCAGCAGCCCAGGACAGGGGATGAAAGAGACCCAGTACTTC	CASSPGQGMKETQYF
.	.	TRBJ1-3	TRBV5-1	TGCGCCAGCAGCACCGCAGGGTTCTCTGGAAACACCATATATTTT	CASSTAGFSGNTIYF
TRBD1	.	TRBJ1-4	TRBV27	TGTGCCAGCAGTTTCGGGACAGCAACTAATGAAAAACTGTTTTTT	CASSFGTATNEKLFF
.	.	TRBJ2-5	TRBV5-1	TGCGCCAGCAGCCCCCCGGAGAGGGACCAAGAGACCCAGTACTTC	CASSPPERDQETQYF
.	.	TRBJ2-7	TRBV4-1	TGCGCCAGCAACCAGAGGGAAGTGGTCGCTGGCCTCGGCGAGCAGTACTTC	CASNQREVVAGLGEQYF
TRBD1	.	TRBJ2-7	TRBV3-1/TRBV3-2	TGTGCCAGCAGCCAAGCCCAGGCAGGGGGCTTCTACGAGCAGTACTTC	CASSQAQAGGFYEQYF
TRBD1	.	TRBJ2-3	TRBV5-1	TGCGCCAGCAGCCCGGGACAGGGTTGGGATACGCAGTATTTT	CASSPGQGWDTQYF
.	.	TRBJ1-6	TRBV5-6	TGTGCCAGCAGCTTGTCCCATGGGAGCTCCTATAATTCACCCCTCCACTTT	CASSLSHGSSYNSPLHF
TRBD1	.	TRBJ1-4	TRBV7-9	TGTGCCAGCAGCGCCGGGAGCGGGACAGGGGTCGAAAAACTGTTTTTT	CASSAGSGTGVEKLFF
TRBD1	.	TRBJ2-3	TRBV10-2	TGCGCCAGCAGTGAGTCCAAAGGGACAGGGGAGTATTTT	CASSESKGTGEYF
TRBD1	few	TRBJ2-7	TRBV3-1/TRBV3-2	TGTGCCAGCAGTCCGGACAGGGTCTACGAGCAGTACTTC	CASSPDRVYEQYF
TRBD1	.	TRBJ2-1	TRBV3-1/TRBV3-2	TGTGCCAGCAGCCGAGCCGACAGGGACAATGAGCAGTTCTTC	CASSRADRDNEQFF
.	once	TRBJ1-1	TRBV7-9	TGTGCCAGCAGCTTGAGGCAGTACACTGAAGCTTTCTTT	CASSLRQYTEAFF
.	.	TRBJ1-1	TRBV6-5	TGTGCCAGCAGTTTACAACAGGGCGTGTTCACTGAAGCTTTCTTT	CASSLQQGVFTEAFF
.	.	TRBJ1-1	TRBV10-2	TGCGCCAGCAGGGGGGGGCTTTTTAGTACTGAAGCTTTCTTT	CASRGGLFSTEAFF
.	once	TRBJ1-2	TRBV18	TGTGCCAGCTCTACGGAGGTTGGGTTTCGGTCTGGGTATGGCTACACCTTC	CASSTEVGFRSGYGYTF
.	.	TRBJ1-1	TRBV19	TGTGCCAGTAGGCGAACAGGGTTGAACACTGAAGCTTTCTTT	CASRRTGLNTEAFF
.	.	TRBJ1-1	TRBV28	TGTGCCAGCAGTGGAGGTGGGCTCGAAGCTTTCTTT	CASSGGGLEAFF